This is a list of T cell receptor beta chains from one sample in a study of blood T cell repertoires in COVID-19. Here immunoSEQ multiplex PCR was the method, and the copy in TCRdb shows in-frame clones only, minus some. This repertoire shows about 210,000 clones, approximately 82% found once; its top ten account for approximately 12%. The sequenced sample consisted of peripheral blood. The receptor source for this set is a woman aged 40 to 55 with acute or convalescent COVID-19. CDR3s leave out the opening cysteine and the closing phenylalanine or tryptophan. Fields, in order: V gene, J gene, CDR3 protein.

v_gene: TRBV19; j_gene: TRBJ1-2; CDR3aa: ASSIGQPRDGYT
v_gene: TRBV6-2/TRBV6-3; j_gene: TRBJ2-2; CDR3aa: ASSYESKLLTSGSSGELF
v_gene: TRBV3-1/TRBV3-2; j_gene: TRBJ1-1; CDR3aa: ASSHKSVTEAF
v_gene: TRBV28; j_gene: TRBJ1-2; CDR3aa: ASSLPGQPYGYT
v_gene: TRBV5-1; j_gene: TRBJ1-2; CDR3aa: ASTPRPESTPYGYT
v_gene: TRBV27; j_gene: TRBJ2-7; CDR3aa: ASSSRQGFYEQY
v_gene: TRBV5-1; j_gene: TRBJ2-2; CDR3aa: ASRPGTINTGELF
v_gene: TRBV29-1; j_gene: TRBJ1-1; CDR3aa: SAGENRGTEAF
v_gene: TRBV4-2; j_gene: TRBJ2-7; CDR3aa: ASGGEGGYEQY
v_gene: TRBV30; j_gene: TRBJ2-3; CDR3aa: AWSVRIAAATDTQY
v_gene: TRBV5-5; j_gene: TRBJ2-1; CDR3aa: ASSLGLAGGKNEQF
v_gene: TRBV5-5; j_gene: TRBJ2-1; CDR3aa: ASFGTGSLNEQF
v_gene: TRBV4-1; j_gene: TRBJ1-6; CDR3aa: ASTLSPDSSSYNSPLH
v_gene: TRBV6-5; j_gene: TRBJ2-7; CDR3aa: ASSLSQGQVYEQY
v_gene: TRBV19; j_gene: TRBJ1-5; CDR3aa: ASSIADRYQPQH
v_gene: TRBV11-2; j_gene: TRBJ2-2; CDR3aa: ASSPGLVGELF
v_gene: TRBV7-9; j_gene: TRBJ1-1; CDR3aa: ASTGPHQTEHGTEAF
v_gene: TRBV20-1; j_gene: TRBJ2-5; CDR3aa: SASRTSGIQETQY
v_gene: TRBV7-6; j_gene: TRBJ2-1; CDR3aa: ASSRGTSGANEQF
v_gene: TRBV27; j_gene: TRBJ1-1; CDR3aa: ASSLSPGWAEAF
v_gene: TRBV5-6; j_gene: TRBJ2-1; CDR3aa: ASSLGGEQF
v_gene: TRBV10-3; j_gene: TRBJ2-1; CDR3aa: AISGLAGYNEQF
v_gene: TRBV20-1; j_gene: TRBJ2-4; CDR3aa: SASGLAELAKNIQY
v_gene: TRBV12-3/TRBV12-4; j_gene: TRBJ2-7; CDR3aa: ASSYGESYEQY
v_gene: TRBV12-3/TRBV12-4; j_gene: TRBJ1-1; CDR3aa: ASRRQGGHEAF
v_gene: TRBV6-1; j_gene: TRBJ2-7; CDR3aa: ASSEAAWDRGYEQY
v_gene: TRBV5-4; j_gene: TRBJ1-1; CDR3aa: ASSPVGTPEAF
v_gene: TRBV12-3/TRBV12-4; j_gene: TRBJ1-3; CDR3aa: ASSLRSGNTIY
v_gene: TRBV9; j_gene: TRBJ2-1; CDR3aa: ASSVSSGRKYNEQF
v_gene: TRBV5-6; j_gene: TRBJ1-5; CDR3aa: ASSFGPGGQPQH
v_gene: TRBV7-9; j_gene: TRBJ1-1; CDR3aa: ASRLPRQGATEAF
v_gene: TRBV1; j_gene: TRBJ2-3; CDR3aa: TSSQGGGWKHTDTQY
v_gene: TRBV11-2; j_gene: TRBJ1-3; CDR3aa: ASSLSDRAGNTIY
v_gene: TRBV27; j_gene: TRBJ2-7; CDR3aa: ASSLKGSSGGTGEQY
v_gene: TRBV6-5; j_gene: TRBJ2-7; CDR3aa: ASSYSSGTGIEQY
v_gene: TRBV3-1/TRBV3-2; j_gene: TRBJ2-7; CDR3aa: ASSQDYRDIRYEQY
v_gene: TRBV2; j_gene: TRBJ1-5; CDR3aa: ASSGGQAGNQPQH
v_gene: TRBV19; j_gene: TRBJ1-5; CDR3aa: ASSPSRQPQH
v_gene: TRBV3-1/TRBV3-2; j_gene: TRBJ1-2; CDR3aa: ASSRTQGETPNYGYT
v_gene: TRBV7-3; j_gene: TRBJ2-3; CDR3aa: ASSRGITDTQY
v_gene: TRBV5-1; j_gene: TRBJ2-2; CDR3aa: ASSLQDRVWGTGELF
v_gene: TRBV6-2/TRBV6-3; j_gene: TRBJ2-1; CDR3aa: ASSSPTGSYNEQF
v_gene: TRBV2; j_gene: TRBJ2-1; CDR3aa: ASSELGLANEQF
v_gene: TRBV5-6; j_gene: TRBJ2-7; CDR3aa: ASSLWGFEQY
v_gene: TRBV7-9; j_gene: TRBJ2-5; CDR3aa: ASSLRGTGDGTQY
v_gene: TRBV28; j_gene: TRBJ1-2; CDR3aa: ASSLGGLRGYT
v_gene: TRBV24-1; j_gene: TRBJ2-7; CDR3aa: ATSDFEGEQY
v_gene: TRBV5-6; j_gene: TRBJ1-5; CDR3aa: ASSLVGQENQPQH
v_gene: TRBV30; j_gene: TRBJ1-1; CDR3aa: AWNGQVNTEAF
v_gene: TRBV11-1; j_gene: TRBJ2-1; CDR3aa: ASSRLAGDLEQF
v_gene: TRBV18; j_gene: TRBJ1-1; CDR3aa: ASSPQRGTMRAEAF
v_gene: TRBV6-2/TRBV6-3; j_gene: TRBJ1-1; CDR3aa: ASSYSSEEGTEAF
v_gene: TRBV19; j_gene: TRBJ2-7; CDR3aa: ASSIPGGRYEQY
v_gene: TRBV20-1; j_gene: TRBJ2-2; CDR3aa: SASEGRELF
v_gene: TRBV28; j_gene: TRBJ2-7; CDR3aa: ASNTIFTYEQY
v_gene: TRBV19; j_gene: TRBJ2-5; CDR3aa: ASSSKKETQY